A single sample gave rise to the 27 T cell receptor beta chains below, sequenced in a study of blood T cell repertoires in COVID-19. Clones were read by immunoSEQ multiplex PCR, and TCRdb kept only the in-frame ones, dropping some. The sample comprises about 35,000 clones, under 90% of which are singletons, and approximately 3.6% rests with the top ten. The sequenced material came from peripheral blood. The receptors shown here come from a man in his fifties with acute or convalescent COVID-19.

The CDR3 reads CASSLAVTSGTDTQYF. For the CDR3, the DNA is TGTGCCAGCAGCTTGGCGGTAACTAGCGGCACAGATACGCAGTATTTT. V is TRBV5-8 and J is TRBJ2-3, with TRBD2 matching over 7 bases. With V trimmed by 0 bases and J by 1 base, 5 bases remained unmatched. The V gene's germline CDR1 is SGHTS and CDR2 YDEGEE. The CDR3 extends over 16 amino acids.

Here the CDR3 DNA reads TGTGCTAGTGGGATACAGGGGTACGAGCAGTACTTC. Protein sequence: CASGIQGYEQYF. The rearrangement joins TRBV12-5 to TRBJ2-7; 7 nucleotides line up with TRBD1. CDR1 is LGHNT, CDR2 FRNRAP, per germline. This CDR3 contains 12 residues. V was pared by 6 bases and J by 4 bases, with 3 bases of the junction left unmatched.

The chain couples TRBV6-5 to TRBJ1-2; 7 nucleotides match TRBD1. The CDR3 loop spans 14 amino acids. The V gene's germline CDR1 is MNHEY and CDR2 SVGAGI. The J segment lost 8 bases and the V segment lost 7 bases, leaving 13 bases of the junction unmatched. This chain's CDR3 is CASNPDRETGGYTF. CDR3 nucleotide sequence: TGTGCCAGCAACCCAGACAGGGAGACAGGCGGCTACACCTTC.

A word on this clone: Other DNA sequences in this specimen translate into the identical CDR3. The chain couples TRBV5-5 to TRBJ1-2, with 8 bases that match TRBD1. CDR1 is SGHKS and CDR2 is YYEKEE in the germline V gene (reference sequence). V trimming: 4 bases; J trimming: 2 bases; junction bases outside the gene matches: 4. The CDR3 totals 14 residues. The CDR3 spells CASSPGQANYGYTF. The CDR3 coding sequence is TGTGCCAGCAGCCCGGGACAGGCGAACTATGGCTACACCTTC.

This sequence joins TRBV24-1 and TRBJ2-1; D unresolved. The length of the CDR3 is 15 residues. V lost 4 bases and J lost 2, with 11 bases in between. Germline V gene lookup returns CDR1 KGHDR and CDR2 SFDVKD. CDR3 sequence: CATSDILAAYNEQFF. CDR3 nucleotide sequence: TGTGCCACCAGTGACATACTTGCTGCCTACAATGAGCAGTTCTTC.

This clone was seen a handful of times. V is TRBV25-1 and J is TRBJ1-5; possible D gene TRBD1, 6 bases. V dropped 5 bases and J dropped 2 bases, with 10 bases sitting between them. This CDR3 is built from 14 residues. Germline V gene lookup returns CDR1 MGHDK and CDR2 SYGVNS. The CDR3 region has the DNA TGTGCCAGCAGTCAAGGACAGCGCAATCAGCCCCAGCATTTT. Its protein is CASSQGQRNQPQHF.

This sequence joins TRBV6-5 and TRBJ2-7, with 8 bases matching TRBD1. The CDR3 sequence is 13 residues long. The germline V gene encodes CDR1 MNHEY and CDR2 SVGAGI. V gave up 5 bases and J gave up 3 bases; unmatched junction bases: 3. CDR3 in DNA: TGTGCCAGCAGTCGGACAGGGAACTACGAGCAGTACTTC. Translated, it gives CASSRTGNYEQYF.

V usage is TRBV10-2 and J usage is TRBJ2-7; TRBD2 matches at 7 bases. Unmatched junction bases numbered 10, after V lost 0 bases and J lost 5 bases. Germline V gives CDR1 WSHSY, CDR2 SAAADI. This CDR3 region has 16 residues. CDR3: CASSESRWAGVNEQYF. For the CDR3, the DNA is TGCGCCAGCAGTGAGTCGAGGTGGGCGGGAGTGAACGAGCAGTACTTC.

The CDR3 DNA follows: TGTGCCACCAGTGATTTGCGCAGGGGGCACTATGGCTACACCTTC. This sequence encodes CATSDLRRGHYGYTF. V and J are TRBV24-1 and TRBJ1-2, with TRBD1 matching over 8 bases. CDR3 size: 15 residues. The trim removed 0 bases at V and 3 bases at J, leaving 2 bases unmatched. The V gene's germline CDR1 is KGHDR and CDR2 SFDVKD.

The chain couples TRBV10-1 to TRBJ2-2; 12 bases are a match to TRBD2. The V and J ends lost 6 bases and 0 bases, in that order; junction bases with no gene match: 5. The CDR3 totals 17 residues. The germline gives CDR1 WNHNN, CDR2 SYGVQD (reference sequence). As DNA, the CDR3 is TGCGCCAGCAGCCACGGGACTAGCGGGCCGAACACCGGGGAGCTGTTTTTT. It specifies CASSHGTSGPNTGELFF.

This clone has only one observation. The V and J genes are TRBV6-5 and TRBJ1-1; TRBD1 matches 7 bases. J gave up 4 bases and V 0 bases, and 2 bases lay outside the gene matches. CDR3 length: 14 amino acids. Per the germline V gene, CDR1 is MNHEY and CDR2 is SVGAGI. The CDR3 is CASSYSEGATEAFF. CDR3 bases: TGTGCCAGCAGTTACTCAGAGGGGGCCACTGAAGCTTTCTTT.

In its sample, this clone was seen once. CDR3 protein: CASSSSGQGTGELFF. DNA of the CDR3: TGTGCCAGCAGCTCTTCGGGACAGGGGACCGGGGAGCTGTTTTTT. The V and J genes are TRBV11-3 and TRBJ2-2; 10 bases map to TRBD1. The CDR3 totals 15 residues. Germline V CDR1 and CDR2: SGHNT, YENEEA. V lost 4 bases and J lost 5; bases outside the gene matches: 4.

The chain recombines TRBV28 with TRBJ1-2; 8 nucleotides align to TRBD1. J lost 7 bases, V lost 5 bases, and 6 bases had no gene match. Germline lookup yields CDR1 MDHEN and CDR2 SYDVKM. CDR3 length: 13 residues. CDR3 bases: TGTGCCAGCAGTAATTCGGACAGGGCTGGCTACACCTTC. The encoded protein is CASSNSDRAGYTF.

A few counts support this clone. The genes are TRBV27 and TRBJ1-5; D is perhaps TRBD1 (6 bases). V was clipped by 4 bases and J by 7 bases, with 17 bases between them. The CDR3 runs to 15 residues. Germline V CDR1 and CDR2: MNHEY, SMNVEV (reference sequence). The CDR3 is CASSSGLGAGQPQHF. Here the CDR3 DNA reads TGTGCCAGCAGTTCCGGATTGGGGGCTGGACAGCCCCAGCATTTT.

This clone was observed a single time. The chain couples TRBV5-1 to TRBJ1-1; D is possibly TRBD1 (5 bases). CDR3 length: 14 residues. Germline CDR1 SGHRS, CDR2 YFSETQ. V dropped 2 bases and J dropped 4 bases, with 12 bases sitting between them. CDR3 sequence reads: CASSLWDGGTEAFF. The DNA for the CDR3 is TGCGCCAGCAGCTTATGGGACGGGGGCACTGAAGCTTTCTTT.

This clone was recorded a few times. This chain connects TRBV15 to TRBJ1-1, with D possibly matching TRBD1 (6 bases). CDR1 is LNHNV, CDR2 YYDKDF, per germline (reference sequence). The CDR3 length is 17 residues. Trimming took 3 bases from V and 0 from J, leaving 17 bases between them. Here the CDR3 DNA reads TGTGCCACCAGCAGTCCGACAGGCTTGGAGGTGAACACTGAAGCTTTCTTT. Encoded protein: CATSSPTGLEVNTEAFF.

This clone was counted between two and nine times. The genes are TRBV4-1 and TRBJ1-4, with 8 bases identical to TRBD1. Germline V gene sequence: CDR1 MGHRA, CDR2 YSYEKL. This CDR3 comprises 15 residues. V shed 6 bases and J 8 bases; nucleotides not matched to a gene: 11. The CDR3 coding sequence is TGCGCCAGCAGACCCAAGACAGGGGATGTAGAAAAACTGTTTTTT. It codes for CASRPKTGDVEKLFF.

The chain couples TRBV19 to TRBJ2-3, with TRBD2 identical over 11 bases. Unmatched junction bases numbered 9, after V lost 9 bases and J lost 1 base. Germline V gene lookup returns CDR1 LNHDA and CDR2 SQIVND (reference sequence). The length of the CDR3 is 16 residues. This chain's CDR3 is CASRDSGRGRTDTQYF. CDR3 coding DNA: TGTGCCAGCCGTGATAGCGGGAGGGGCCGCACAGATACGCAGTATTTT.

The chain has TRBV19 and TRBJ1-1; 7 bases match TRBD1. Germline trimming cut 5 bases from V and 0 bases from J; bases unmatched to any gene: 9. CDR3 length equals 16 residues. Germline lookup yields CDR1 LNHDA and CDR2 SQIVND (reference sequence). CDR3 bases: TGTGCCAGTAGTCCGTCCGGGACAGTCATGAACACTGAAGCTTTCTTT. Translation: CASSPSGTVMNTEAFF.

The chain is built from TRBV19 and TRBJ2-7; perhaps TRBD1 as D (6 bases). The V end lost 3 bases, the J end lost 2 bases, and 11 bases lay between the germline ends. CDR1 and CDR2 from the germline V gene are LNHDA and SQIVND (reference sequence). The CDR3 covers 14 residues. The CDR3 sequence is CASSIVTGAYEQYF. DNA of the CDR3: TGTGCCAGTAGTATTGTGACAGGAGCCTACGAGCAGTACTTC.

The gene calls are TRBV4-1 and TRBJ2-2, with D maybe TRBD2 (6 bases). The CDR3 extends over 19 amino acids. V was pared by 4 bases and J by 3 bases, with 24 bases between. Germline CDR1 is MGHRA and CDR2 is YSYEKL. CDR3 protein: CASSRKSGTFFKDTGELFF. The CDR3 DNA sequence: TGCGCCAGCAGCCGTAAATCCGGGACTTTCTTTAAGGACACCGGGGAGCTGTTTTTT.

The CDR3 loop reads CASSLRRRSMNTEAFF. CDR3 nucleotides: TGCGCCAGCAGTCTTCGACGGAGATCCATGAACACTGAAGCTTTCTTT. The J gene is TRBJ1-1, the V gene TRBV23-1; D is unclear. TRBV23-1 counts as an open reading frame of uncertain function. The CDR3 has 16 amino acids. V dropped 4 bases and J dropped 0 bases, with 15 bases sitting between them.

J is TRBJ2-7 and V is TRBV9; 7 positions agree with TRBD1. CDR1 and CDR2 from the germline V gene are SGDLS and YYNGEE. The CDR3 has 15 residues. Losses at the gene ends were 3 bases for V and 1 base for J; bases not matched to a gene: 7. As DNA, the CDR3 is TGTGCCAGCAGCGCCGAGGGGGCCGTTTCCTACGAGCAGTACTTC. Its translation: CASSAEGAVSYEQYF.

V usage is TRBV5-1 and J usage is TRBJ2-7; D ambiguous. Trimming cost V 4 bases and J 3 bases, with 17 bases left between them. This CDR3 has 15 amino acids. Germline V lookup: CDR1 SGHRS, CDR2 YFSETQ. The CDR3 nucleotides are TGCGCCAGCAGCCTAAGTCCAACAGTGGTCTACGAGCAGTACTTC. It is translated as CASSLSPTVVYEQYF.

V and J are TRBV7-9 and TRBJ1-1; 7 nucleotides align to TRBD1. The V segment lost 6 bases and the J segment 8 bases; nucleotides outside the gene matches: 3. This CDR3 region has 11 residues. Germline loops: CDR1 SEHNR, CDR2 FQNEAQ (reference sequence). The CDR3 sequence is CASRTGAEAFF. The CDR3 DNA sequence: TGTGCCAGCAGAACAGGGGCCGAAGCTTTCTTT.

The rearrangement joins TRBV10-3 to TRBJ2-1, with D maybe TRBD2 (5 bases). The V and J ends lost 0 bases and 6 bases respectively, with 6 bases between them. CDR1 is ENHRY and CDR2 is SYGVKD in the germline V gene. This CDR3 has 13 amino acids. The CDR3 reads CAISESEGNEQFF. The CDR3 DNA reads TGTGCCATCAGTGAGTCCGAGGGCAATGAGCAGTTCTTC.

This chain uses TRBV27 with TRBJ1-6, with TRBD1 matching over 8 bases. CDR3 length equals 15 residues. Germline CDR1 is MNHEY and CDR2 is SMNVEV (reference sequence). The V gene end was trimmed by 6 bases and the J gene end by 7 bases; junction bases not matched to a gene: 8. CDR3 sequence reads: CASSLQGGNNSPLHF. The CDR3 nucleotides are TGTGCCAGCAGCTTACAGGGGGGAAACAATTCACCCCTCCACTTT.